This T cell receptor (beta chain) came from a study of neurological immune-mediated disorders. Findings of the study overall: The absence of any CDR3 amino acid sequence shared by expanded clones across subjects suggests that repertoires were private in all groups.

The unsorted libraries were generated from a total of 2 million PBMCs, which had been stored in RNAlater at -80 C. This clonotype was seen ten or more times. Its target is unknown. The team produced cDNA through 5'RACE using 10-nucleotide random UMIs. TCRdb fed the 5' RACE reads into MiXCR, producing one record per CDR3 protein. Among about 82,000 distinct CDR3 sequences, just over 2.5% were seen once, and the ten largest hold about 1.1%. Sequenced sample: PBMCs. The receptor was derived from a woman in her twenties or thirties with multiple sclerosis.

The CDR3 DNA reads as TGCAGTGCTAGGTCAGGGGGGACTGGGGCCAACGTCCTGACTTTC. Its translation is CSARSGGTGANVLTF. The chain recombines TRBV20-1 with TRBJ2-6, with D possibly matching TRBD1 (7 bases). The CDR3 is 15 residues long. Germline V gene data show CDR1 as DFQATT and CDR2 as SNEGSKA (reference sequence). Trimming took off 3 bases at V and 2 bases at J, with 11 bases between the two ends.